Each of the 27 T cell receptor beta chains below was sequenced from the same sample in a study of T-cell reconstitution after alpha-beta-depleted transplantation in children. Unique molecular identifiers were incorporated during preparation of the TCRbeta library. TCRdb called the PCR reads again in MiXCR, with one record for every CDR3 protein. The data hold hundreds of thousands of distinct CDR3 sequences, with around 13% observed a single time. Sequences were derived from PBMCs, sampled before TCRalphabeta/CD19-depleted stem cell transplant. These receptors all come from a girl aged 2-10 years with congenital amegakaryocytic thrombocytopenia, due to receive a stem cell transplant.

This clonotype has a count of ten or more. J is TRBJ2-1 and V is TRBV5-1; no reliable D call. This CDR3 region has 15 residues. The germline V and J ends were trimmed by 0 bases and 5 bases, with 12 bases remaining between them. Germline values: CDR1 SGHRS, CDR2 YFSETQ. CDR3 amino acids: CASSLAAVTDNEQFF. The CDR3, as DNA: TGCGCCAGCAGCTTGGCCGCGGTGACCGACAATGAGCAGTTCTTC.

This clonotype was seen at least ten times. The rearrangement links TRBV5-1 to TRBJ1-5; 7 nucleotides agree with TRBD1. With 2 bases clipped from V and 5 bases from J, the junction kept 4 bases outside the gene matches. Looked up from germline, CDR1 is SGHRS and CDR2 is YFSETQ. CDR3 size: 14 residues. The CDR3 DNA reads TGCGCCAGCAGCTTACGACAGGGCGATCAGCCCCAGCATTTT. This translates into CASSLRQGDQPQHF.

The chain has TRBV28 and TRBJ2-7; 8 bases are a match to TRBD1. The CDR3 runs 15 residues. CDR1 and CDR2 from the germline V gene are MDHEN and SYDVKM. V lost 2 bases and J lost 6; bases outside the gene matches: 9. The CDR3 here is CASSLQNRGVTEQYF. The CDR3 bases are TGTGCCAGCAGTTTACAGAACAGGGGGGTAACCGAGCAGTACTTC.

The V gene is TRBV14, the J gene TRBJ2-2; D unclear. The CDR3 spans 18 residues. In germline, CDR1 is SGHDN, CDR2 FVKESK. The germline V and J ends were trimmed by 1 base and 2 bases, with 17 bases remaining between them. The CDR3 region has the DNA TGTGCCAGCAGCCAAGTTATAGAGTCAGCCTTTAACACCGGGGAGCTGTTTTTT. The encoded protein is CASSQVIESAFNTGELFF.

This clonotype has a handful of counts. Written as DNA, the CDR3 is TGTGCCAGCAGTGTAGACCCGGGACTAGCGTCAGATACGCAGTATTTT. It codes for CASSVDPGLASDTQYF. The rearrangement links TRBV6-1 to TRBJ2-3; 10 bases fit TRBD2. Looked up from germline, CDR1 is MNHNS and CDR2 is SASEGT. Trimming removed 4 bases from V and 4 bases from J; junction bases left unmatched: 8. The length of the CDR3 is 16 residues.

This clonotype has at least ten counts. This rearrangement joins TRBV20-1 to TRBJ1-5; D gene unclear. Germline V gene sequence: CDR1 DFQATT, CDR2 SNEGSKA (reference sequence). Trimming removed 5 bases at V and 4 bases at J, with 15 bases between. There are 14 residues in the CDR3. CDR3 sequence reads: CSAPRGGSNQPQHF. CDR3 coding DNA: TGCAGTGCTCCCCGGGGAGGCTCGAATCAGCCCCAGCATTTT.

This clonotype showed up many times. The chain is built from TRBV10-3 and TRBJ2-2; D is undetermined. This CDR3 region has 12 residues. The germline V gene encodes CDR1 ENHRY and CDR2 SYGVKD. The V and J ends lost 7 bases and 7 bases respectively, with 10 bases between them. This CDR3 is CAINPGSGELFF. The CDR3 DNA sequence: TGTGCCATCAACCCTGGCAGCGGGGAGCTGTTTTTT.

Here the CDR3 reads CASSSRGGLSYEQYF. CDR3 sequence (DNA): TGTGCCAGCAGCTCAAGGGGGGGCCTCTCCTACGAGCAGTACTTC. This chain connects TRBV9 to TRBJ2-7, with D maybe TRBD2 (7 bases). Looked up from germline, CDR1 is SGDLS and CDR2 is YYNGEE. CDR3 length: 15 amino acids. Trimming stripped 4 bases from V and 0 bases from J, with 14 bases between.

V and J are TRBV7-8 and TRBJ2-3; no reliable D call. V was cut by 4 bases and J by 8 bases, with 10 bases left in between. Germline values: CDR1 SGHVS, CDR2 FQNEAQ. CDR3 length: 12 residues. CDR3 amino acids: CASSSTLTTQYF. For the CDR3, the DNA is TGTGCCAGCAGCTCCACCCTGACTACGCAGTATTTT.

This clonotype has at least ten counts. The gene calls are TRBV7-2 and TRBJ2-7; D unresolved. Germline CDR1 and CDR2: SGHTA and FQGNSA. This CDR3 has 12 amino acids. The V and J ends lost 2 bases and 6 bases respectively, with 8 bases between them. For the CDR3, the DNA is TGTGCCAGCAGCTTAAGGCTCGCCGAGCAGTACTTC. Its protein product is CASSLRLAEQYF.

The J gene is TRBJ1-5, the V gene TRBV19; no reliable D call. The CDR3 has 12 amino acids. V lost 3 bases to trimming and J lost 3 bases, with 3 bases between them. The germline CDR1 and CDR2 sequences are LNHDA and SQIVND (reference sequence). In DNA, the CDR3 is TGTGCCAGTAGTATGATCAATCAGCCCCAGCATTTT. It specifies CASSMINQPQHF.

The chain couples TRBV5-1 to TRBJ2-3; D is unresolved. V was pared by 1 base and J by 0 bases, with 9 bases between. This CDR3 region has 15 residues. The V gene's germline CDR1 is SGHRS and CDR2 YFSETQ. The DNA for the CDR3 is TGCGCCAGCAGCTTGTTGGAAGCTAGCACAGATACGCAGTATTTT. This encodes CASSLLEASTDTQYF. The full variable domain, completed using reference TRBV5-1 and TRBJ2-3, is KAGVTQTPRYLIKTRGQQVTLSCSPISGHRSVSWYQQTPGQGLQFLFEYFSETQRNKGNFPGRFSGRQFSNSRSEMNVSTLELGDSALYLCASSLLEASTDTQYFGPGTRLTVL.

This clonotype appeared many times. J is TRBJ2-2 and V is TRBV5-1; the D is unclear. There are 12 residues in the CDR3. Trimming shortened V by 1 base and J by 6 bases, and 4 bases separated the two germline ends. Germline CDR1 SGHRS, CDR2 YFSETQ. The CDR3, as DNA: TGCGCCAGCAGCTTGCCCCCCGGGGAGCTGTTTTTT. It translates to CASSLPPGELFF.

This clonotype showed up many times. The chain is built from TRBV5-1 and TRBJ2-5; D remains ambiguous. The CDR3 has 13 residues. V lost 1 base, J lost 5 bases, and 9 bases lay in between. The germline V gene encodes CDR1 SGHRS and CDR2 YFSETQ. This CDR3 is CASSLRDSETQYF. The CDR3 DNA follows: TGCGCCAGCAGCTTGAGAGATTCGGAGACCCAGTACTTC.

This clonotype was counted only a few times. The V gene is TRBV5-1, the J gene TRBJ2-3; D is ambiguous. The germline CDR1 and CDR2 sequences are SGHRS and YFSETQ. The CDR3 consists of 14 residues. Trimming removed 3 bases at V and 2 bases at J, with 10 bases between. The CDR3 nucleotides are TGCGCCAGCAGCTCCGCCAGGATCACAGATACGCAGTATTTT. It encodes CASSSARITDTQYF.

Only a few counts were recorded for this clonotype. The V and J genes are TRBV18 and TRBJ1-5; D is ambiguous. The CDR3 spans 15 residues. CDR1 is KGHSH, CDR2 LQKENI, per germline. Trimming took 2 bases from V and 0 from J, leaving 8 bases between them. CDR3 sequence: CASSPSVSSNQPQHF. CDR3 nucleotides: TGTGCCAGCTCACCATCGGTCAGTAGCAATCAGCCCCAGCATTTT.

This clonotype was seen many times. V gene TRBV4-1 combines with J gene TRBJ2-1; 8 nucleotides align to TRBD2. Germline V lookup: CDR1 MGHRA, CDR2 YSYEKL. V was pared by 4 bases and J by 5 bases, with 10 bases of the junction left unmatched. The CDR3 has 16 residues. CDR3 coding DNA: TGCGCCAGCAGCCTTTCGCGGACTAGCAACGACAATGAGCAGTTCTTC. Protein product: CASSLSRTSNDNEQFF.

This clonotype was counted many times. The J gene is TRBJ2-5, the V gene TRBV20-1; the D gene is possibly TRBD2 (5 bases). CDR3 length equals 16 residues. The V gene lost 5 bases and the J gene lost 5 bases, with 24 bases spanning the gap. Germline CDR1 reads DFQATT; CDR2 reads SNEGSKA (reference sequence). The CDR3 DNA is TGCAGTGCTTCCCCCTCGGGTCTAACTAGGTGGGAGACCCAGTACTTC. Translated: CSASPSGLTRWETQYF.

In this sample, this clonotype turned up many times. V usage is TRBV5-1 and J usage is TRBJ2-3; 13 positions match TRBD2. CDR1 SGHRS and CDR2 YFSETQ come from the germline V gene. The CDR3 runs 17 residues. V lost 0 bases to trimming and J lost 2 bases; unmatched junction nucleotides: 3. The chain's CDR3 is CASSLGTSGSPTDTQYF. CDR3 coding DNA: TGCGCCAGCAGCTTGGGGACTAGCGGGAGCCCCACAGATACGCAGTATTTT. Looking up the rest from reference TRBV5-1 and TRBJ2-3 gives the full variable domain: KAGVTQTPRYLIKTRGQQVTLSCSPISGHRSVSWYQQTPGQGLQFLFEYFSETQRNKGNFPGRFSGRQFSNSRSEMNVSTLELGDSALYLCASSLGTSGSPTDTQYFGPGTRLTVL.

Only a few counts were recorded for this clonotype. The chain is built from TRBV20-1 and TRBJ2-1, with TRBD1 as a possible D gene (6 bases). The CDR3 has 14 residues. Germline V gene lookup returns CDR1 DFQATT and CDR2 SNEGSKA (reference sequence). Trimming took off 3 bases at V and 0 bases at J, with 9 bases between the two ends. The CDR3 nucleotides are TGCAGTGCTAGTACAGGGATCTCCTACAATGAGCAGTTCTTC. This sequence encodes CSASTGISYNEQFF.

This clonotype was detected many times. In nucleotides, the CDR3 is TGTGCCAGCAGTTGTAGAACTTGCTATGGCTACACCTTC. Protein product: CASSCRTCYGYTF. This chain links TRBV6-5 with TRBJ1-2; D gene ambiguous. Trimming removed 4 bases from V and 4 bases from J, with 10 bases in between. This CDR3 is built from 13 residues. Germline lookup yields CDR1 MNHEY and CDR2 SVGAGI.

The V gene is TRBV7-9, the J gene TRBJ1-1; possibly TRBD1 for D (6 bases). Germline CDR1 SEHNR, CDR2 FQNEAQ (reference sequence). V was pared by 1 base and J by 5 bases, with 11 bases between. CDR3 size: 14 residues. The CDR3 reads CASSLGTERTEAFF. The CDR3, as DNA: TGTGCCAGCAGCTTAGGGACAGAGCGGACTGAAGCTTTCTTT.

With regard to this clonotype: Just one base apart from a much larger clone, this may be a read error. The chain is built from TRBV20-1 and TRBJ1-2; 10 bases line up with TRBD1. The CDR3 length is 17 residues. CDR1 and CDR2 (germline): DFQATT, SNEGSKA (reference sequence). The CDR3 DNA follows: TGCAGTGCTAGTAGCGCTATCCCGGGACAGGGGACCTATGGCTACCCCTTC. Translation: CSASSAIPGQGTYGYPF.

This clonotype came up many times. The rearrangement links TRBV6-5 to TRBJ2-1; 7 bases fit TRBD1. With V trimmed by 2 bases and J by 9 bases, 4 bases remained unmatched. The CDR3 is 13 amino acids. In germline, CDR1 is MNHEY, CDR2 SVGAGI. The CDR3 sequence is CASSYQTGSEQFF. In nucleotides, the CDR3 is TGTGCCAGCAGTTACCAGACAGGGAGTGAGCAGTTCTTC.

This clonotype was seen a few times. The J gene is TRBJ1-5, the V gene TRBV20-1, with 8 bases identical to TRBD1. Germline assignment: CDR1 DFQATT and CDR2 SNEGSKA (reference sequence). Losses at the gene ends were 6 bases for V and 7 bases for J; bases not matched to a gene: 11. The CDR3 consists of 14 residues. The DNA of the CDR3 is TGCAGTGCCGGCGGACAGGGAGGGGAACAGCCCCAGCATTTT. This translates into CSAGGQGGEQPQHF.

The chain uses TRBV7-2 and TRBJ2-7, with 7 bases fitting TRBD2. CDR1 SGHTA and CDR2 FQGNSA come from the germline V gene. V lost 2 bases, J lost 4 bases, and 2 bases stayed unmatched. The CDR3 contains 13 residues. The CDR3 nucleotides are TGTGCCAGCAGCTTAAGCGGGAAATACGAGCAGTACTTC. It specifies CASSLSGKYEQYF.

This clonotype has ten or more counts. V gene TRBV5-1 combines with J gene TRBJ2-7; 10 bases map to TRBD1. CDR1 and CDR2 (germline): SGHRS, YFSETQ. J was trimmed by 2 bases and V by 5 bases; bases with no gene match: 7. The CDR3 covers 15 residues. The DNA of the CDR3 is TGCGCCAGCAGTCCCGGGACAGGGGTCCCCTACGAGCAGTACTTC. This sequence encodes CASSPGTGVPYEQYF.